This T cell receptor (beta chain) stems from a study of T-cell memory formation after mild COVID-19. Overall study context: TCR clustering was largely donor specific. Study conclusions and caveats: CD4/CD8 balance characterized clones contracting day 15 to 85, and CD4+ skew characterized later expanders.

TCRdb analysed the 5' RACE reads with MiXCR anew, one entry per CDR3 protein. This table holds 350,000 to 500,000 distinct CDR3 sequences, 20% to 30% found once. With V trimmed by 5 bases and J by 2 bases, 11 bases remained unmatched. Germline CDR1 reads SEHNR; CDR2 reads FQNEAQ (reference sequence). CDR3 length: 16 residues. Notes on this clonotype: What it binds is not known.

This TCR was recovered from an adult woman who had mild COVID-19 (a few samples of this study predate the infection). Cell type and time point are not known. The chain uses TRBV7-9 and TRBJ2-7; 8 bases map to TRBD1. Material for sequencing was PBMCs or a T cell subset sorted from them (not recorded which). The DNA for the CDR3 is TGTGCCAGCAGCCCTAGGTTGGGGACAGGTGCCTACGAGCAGTACTTC. Amino acid sequence: CASSPRLGTGAYEQYF.